These T cell receptor beta chains were read from a single sample in a study of CXCR3 chemokines and chemotherapy response in bladder cancer. Each CDR3 protein gets one entry after TCRdb re-called the PCR reads with MiXCR. The sample contains 12,000 or so distinct CDR3 sequences, roughly 12% of which appear only once. The sample was collected from a patient whose treatment included neoadjuvant chemotherapy. These receptors were obtained from a human donor with bladder cancer that did not respond to neoadjuvant chemotherapy. The CDR3 runs from the conserved cysteine through the conserved F or W. D genes are given only for firm matches. Not every row has a clone size; where given, it reads once, few, many or a size class.

size	J	V	D	CDR3	DNA
-	TRBJ1-5	TRBV19	-	CASSIGRSRGNQPQHF	TGTGCCAGTAGTATAGGACGGTCGAGGGGCAATCAGCCCCAGCATTTT
many	TRBJ2-1	TRBV18	-	CASSQGGGSYNEQFF	TGTGCCAGCTCACAAGGTGGGGGCTCCTACAATGAGCAGTTCTTC
many	TRBJ2-5	TRBV18	TRBD1	CASSPRTGEGETQYF	TGTGCCAGCTCACCCCGGACAGGCGAGGGAGAGACCCAGTACTTC
many	TRBJ1-1	TRBV11-2	-	CASSTDRNTEAFF	TGTGCCAGCAGTACGGACAGGAACACTGAAGCTTTCTTT
many	TRBJ1-2	TRBV6-5	TRBD1	CASSYGGQGGYTF	TGTGCCAGCAGTTACGGGGGACAGGGCGGCTACACCTTC
-	TRBJ2-2	TRBV29-1	-	CSVGIPGELFF	TGCAGCGTTGGGATTCCCGGGGAGCTGTTTTTT
few	TRBJ2-7	TRBV12-3/TRBV12-4	-	CASSFYESSYEQYF	TGTGCCAGCAGTTTCTATGAAAGCTCCTACGAGCAGTACTTC
many	TRBJ1-6	TRBV12-3/TRBV12-4	TRBD1	CASSRQTGGAGSYNSPLHF	TGTGCCAGCAGCCGTCAAACAGGGGGCGCAGGCTCCTATAATTCACCCCTCCACTTT
-	TRBJ1-3	TRBV12-3/TRBV12-4	-	CASSLVLGVLRPHF	TGTGCCAGCAGTTTGGTTTTGGGCGTCCTACGTCCCCATTTT
many	TRBJ1-6	TRBV19	-	CASSIGAQASSYNSPLHF	TGTGCCAGTAGTATAGGGGCGCAGGCGAGCTCCTATAATTCACCCCTCCACTTT
many	TRBJ1-6	TRBV18	-	CASSPRKGDNSPLHF	TGTGCCAGCTCACCACGGAAAGGCGATAATTCACCCCTCCACTTT
many	TRBJ1-5	TRBV6-6	-	CASSAEGREQPQHF	TGTGCCAGCAGTGCGGAGGGGAGAGAACAGCCCCAGCATTTT
many	TRBJ2-3	TRBV6-2/TRBV6-3	TRBD2	CASTKAGGLSTDTQYF	TGTGCCAGCACCAAAGCGGGGGGGCTTAGCACAGATACGCAGTATTTT
many	TRBJ2-7	TRBV19	-	CASKMRGASYEQYF	TGTGCCAGTAAGATGAGGGGGGCCTCCTACGAGCAGTACTTC
-	TRBJ1-4	TRBV15	TRBD1	CATSRPQGARVEKLFF	TGTGCCACCAGCAGACCACAGGGGGCGCGGGTTGAAAAACTGTTTTTT
many	TRBJ1-2	TRBV5-6	-	CASSLAFQGYGYTF	TGTGCCAGCAGCTTGGCCTTCCAGGGCTATGGCTACACCTTC
-	TRBJ1-4	TRBV7-9	-	CASRPPGAVEEKLFF	TGTGCCAGCAGACCACCTGGGGCGGTCGAGGAAAAACTGTTTTTT
-	TRBJ1-1	TRBV5-1	-	CASSLAPTGKAFF	TGCGCCAGCAGCTTGGCCCCAACAGGCAAAGCTTTCTTT
many	TRBJ2-3	TRBV6-5	-	CASSYSGGVTDTQYF	TGTGCCAGCAGTTACTCTGGCGGAGTCACAGATACGCAGTATTTT
-	TRBJ1-1	TRBV6-1	-	CATHKSGSTEAFF	TGTGCCACCCATAAGAGCGGGAGCACTGAAGCTTTCTTT
-	TRBJ1-1	TRBV20-1	-	CSASGRLNTEAFF	TGCAGTGCTAGCGGCCGTTTGAACACTGAAGCTTTCTTT
many	TRBJ2-7	TRBV6-1	TRBD2	CASQRTSGRVSSYEQYF	TGTGCCAGCCAAAGGACTAGCGGGAGGGTGAGCTCCTACGAGCAGTACTTC
-	TRBJ1-6	TRBV11-2	-	CASSLADKNSPLHF	TGTGCCAGCAGCTTGGCCGACAAGAATTCACCCCTCCACTTT
many	TRBJ2-2	TRBV6-2/TRBV6-3	TRBD1	CASSYLGHRGGSGELFF	TGTGCCAGCAGTTACTTGGGACACCGAGGGGGCTCCGGGGAGCTGTTTTTT
many	TRBJ2-3	TRBV29-1	TRBD1	CSVDGEDRGTYWSTDTQYF	TGCAGCGTTGACGGAGAGGACAGGGGAACATATTGGTCCACAGATACGCAGTATTTT
many	TRBJ1-1	TRBV7-2	-	CASSVKMDTEAFF	TGTGCCAGCAGCGTCAAGATGGACACTGAAGCTTTCTTT
many	TRBJ2-1	TRBV6-1	-	CASTGHLPAFF	TGTGCCAGCACTGGGCACCTCCCCGCTTTCTTC
few	TRBJ2-5	TRBV7-3	TRBD1	CASSLTPGQQETQYF	TGTGCCAGCAGCTTAACCCCGGGACAGCAAGAGACCCAGTACTTC
medium-sized	TRBJ2-1	TRBV7-2	TRBD1	CASSSGQGYYNEQFF	TGTGCCAGCAGCTCGGGACAGGGGTACTACAATGAGCAGTTCTTC
few	TRBJ1-3	TRBV12-3/TRBV12-4	-	CASSPGGGNTIYF	TGTGCCAGCAGCCCCGGGGGTGGAAACACCATATATTTT
many	TRBJ2-7	TRBV18	-	CASSPGLGEQYF	TGTGCCAGCTCTCCGGGCCTCGGCGAGCAGTACTTC
-	TRBJ1-5	TRBV28	-	CASTPRGWGSNQPQHF	TGTGCCAGCACCCCCCGGGGTTGGGGTAGCAATCAGCCCCAGCATTTT
many	TRBJ1-5	TRBV19	-	CASSWTQAGNQPQHF	TGTGCCAGTAGTTGGACCCAGGCTGGCAATCAGCCCCAGCATTTT
few	TRBJ1-3	TRBV30	-	CAWMRGAGGNTIYF	TGTGCCTGGATGCGGGGGGCCGGTGGAAACACCATATATTTT
-	TRBJ1-2	TRBV6-2/TRBV6-3	TRBD1	CASSRTGGDYGYTF	TGTGCCAGCAGTCGGACAGGGGGGGACTATGGCTACACCTTC
few	TRBJ1-1	TRBV11-2	TRBD1	CASSLWTGQNTEAFF	TGTGCCAGCAGCCTGTGGACAGGGCAGAACACTGAAGCTTTCTTT
many	TRBJ1-5	TRBV7-2	-	CASSLDGTNQPQHF	TGTGCCAGCAGCTTAGACGGCACCAATCAGCCCCAGCATTTT
many	TRBJ2-2	TRBV7-9	-	CASSSRGAPNAGELFF	TGTGCCAGCAGCTCACGGGGGGCGCCTAACGCCGGGGAGCTGTTTTTT
many	TRBJ1-3	TRBV6-2/TRBV6-3	-	CASSSDQQGGGNTIYF	TGTGCCAGCAGCTCCGATCAACAGGGAGGTGGAAACACCATATATTTT
many	TRBJ1-5	TRBV7-2	TRBD1	CASSLDGTENQPQHF	TGTGCCAGCAGCTTAGATGGGACAGAGAATCAGCCCCAGCATTTT
-	TRBJ1-1	TRBV10-3	TRBD1	CAISESQGGLVTEAFF	TGTGCCATCAGTGAGAGTCAGGGGGGCCTGGTCACTGAAGCTTTCTTT
many	TRBJ2-5	TRBV6-2/TRBV6-3	-	CASSYGPRQETQYF	TGTGCCAGCAGTTACGGGCCGCGACAAGAGACCCAGTACTTC
medium-sized	TRBJ1-2	TRBV7-2	-	CASSLGGGASNYGYTF	TGTGCCAGCAGCTTAGGGGGAGGGGCCTCAAACTATGGCTACACCTTC
medium-sized	TRBJ2-1	TRBV19	-	CASSLGLGTYNEQFF	TGTGCCAGTAGTTTAGGGCTGGGGACATACAATGAGCAGTTCTTC
many	TRBJ2-2	TRBV10-3	TRBD2	CAISESQAGTSANTGELFF	TGTGCCATCAGTGAGTCGCAAGCCGGGACTAGCGCGAACACCGGGGAGCTGTTTTTT
many	TRBJ2-7	TRBV6-1	TRBD1	CASSRDREKFEQYF	TGTGCCAGCAGTAGGGACAGGGAGAAGTTCGAGCAGTACTTC
many	TRBJ2-3	TRBV27	TRBD2	CASSSLAGGGTDTQYF	TGTGCCAGCAGTTCTCTAGCGGGAGGGGGTACAGATACGCAGTATTTT
many	TRBJ1-4	TRBV6-1	-	CASSRHRGVDEKLFF	TGTGCCAGCAGCAGACATAGAGGGGTTGATGAAAAACTGTTTTTT
many	TRBJ2-1	TRBV6-6	-	CASSYAAGADEQFF	TGTGCCAGCAGTTACGCAGCCGGGGCGGATGAGCAGTTCTTC
many	TRBJ1-1	TRBV6-2/TRBV6-3	-	CASSYSLRGTEAFF	TGTGCCAGCAGTTACTCGCTGAGGGGCACTGAAGCTTTCTTT
-	TRBJ2-3	TRBV20-1	-	CSARGPVRGVPDTQYF	TGCAGTGCTAGAGGACCGGTCAGGGGCGTCCCAGATACGCAGTATTTT
many	TRBJ2-6	TRBV6-2/TRBV6-3	-	CASSPQRGGANVLTF	TGTGCCAGCAGCCCACAGCGAGGTGGGGCCAACGTCCTGACTTTC
many	TRBJ1-2	TRBV24-1	TRBD1	CATSPSGGNYGYTF	TGTGCCACCAGTCCCTCAGGGGGAAACTATGGCTACACCTTC
many	TRBJ2-3	TRBV10-3	TRBD2	CAISESRRGSTDTQYF	TGTGCCATCAGTGAGTCGAGGCGGGGGTCCACAGATACGCAGTATTTT
-	TRBJ2-7	TRBV9	TRBD1	CASSNPRDRGGSAYEQYF	TGTGCCAGCAGCAACCCCCGGGACAGGGGTGGTAGTGCCTACGAGCAGTACTTC
many	TRBJ1-1	TRBV7-9	-	CASSELTGMLEAFF	TGTGCCAGCAGCGAACTTACAGGGATGTTGGAAGCTTTCTTT
medium-sized	TRBJ2-5	TRBV5-6	-	CASSWDTSRETQYF	TGTGCCAGCAGCTGGGACACCTCTAGGGAGACCCAGTACTTC
few	TRBJ2-7	TRBV5-4	-	CASSTGGGYEQYF	TGTGCCAGCAGCACCGGAGGGGGCTACGAGCAGTACTTC